This T cell receptor (beta chain) was recorded in a study of T cell repertoires in cytomegalovirus infection. The germline gives CDR1 SGHRS, CDR2 YFSETQ. V lost 6 bases and J 6 bases, leaving 19 bases between the germline ends. The CDR3 spans 15 residues. TCRdb redid the calling of the reads with MiXCR, one entry per CDR3 protein. The sample has a few hundred thousand distinct CDR3 sequences, approximately 46% seen once. In regard to this clonotype: Its antigen is undetermined.

The sequencing used cultured PBMCs, collected from culture after CMV antigen stimulation. J is TRBJ2-1 and V is TRBV5-1; D gene ambiguous. This clonotype was obtained from a human donor in good health (CMV status not recorded). Some clones in this sample may be carry-over from other donors' samples. The CDR3 DNA is TGCGCCAGCACCCCGGCCCCCGGTGGGTTCAATGAGCAGTTCTTC. Amino acids: CASTPAPGGFNEQFF. Together with reference TRBV5-1 and TRBJ2-1, the CDR3 gives the full variable domain: KAGVTQTPRYLIKTRGQQVTLSCSPISGHRSVSWYQQTPGQGLQFLFEYFSETQRNKGNFPGRFSGRQFSNSRSEMNVSTLELGDSALYLCASTPAPGGFNEQFFGPGTRLTVL.